The 17 T cell receptor beta chains reported below all come from one sample, sequenced in a study of cytomegalovirus exposure and HLA in healthy donors. Sequencing was performed with immunoSEQ multiplex PCR; in TCRdb, only in-frame clones are kept and a portion is missing. Here the sample spans roughly 67,000 clones, about 90% being singletons. Input material: PBMCs. The receptors come from a young man in good health and CMV-seronegative.

The chain recombines TRBV5-6 with TRBJ1-2; 9 bases map to TRBD1. With 4 bases clipped from V and 4 bases from J, the junction kept 8 bases outside the gene matches. The CDR3 extends over 15 amino acids. Germline values: CDR1 SGHDT, CDR2 YYEEEE. CDR3 loop: CASSPRTGAVYGYTF. In DNA form, the CDR3 reads TGTGCCAGCAGCCCTAGGACAGGGGCGGTCTATGGCTACACCTTC.

This chain uses TRBV7-3 with TRBJ2-1; the D gene is possibly TRBD2 (6 bases). CDR3 length: 14 residues. The V gene lost 5 bases and the J gene lost 8 bases, with 16 bases spanning the gap. CDR1 SGHTA and CDR2 FQGTGA come from the germline V gene. CDR3 loop: CASSHDGGIDEQFF. The CDR3 nucleotides are TGTGCCAGCAGCCACGACGGCGGGATCGATGAGCAGTTCTTC.

This rearrangement joins TRBV10-1 to TRBJ2-7; D unclear. The length of the CDR3 is 16 residues. Germline loops: CDR1 WNHNN, CDR2 SYGVQD (reference sequence). V dropped 2 bases and J dropped 3 bases, with 17 bases sitting between them. The CDR3 region has the DNA TGCGCCAGCAGTGAGGATAGCTCCCAAGGCCTCTACGAGCAGTACTTC. This encodes CASSEDSSQGLYEQYF.

V gene TRBV11-2 combines with J gene TRBJ1-5; D unresolved. The CDR3 has 13 residues. Germline V CDR1 and CDR2: SGHAT, FQNNGV. Trimming cost V 3 bases and J 7 bases, with 10 bases left between them. CDR3 nucleotide sequence: TGTGCCAGCAGCTTTACCGTGGGCCAGCCCCAGCATTTT. Amino acid sequence: CASSFTVGQPQHF.

The chain uses TRBV25-1 and TRBJ2-5; the match to TRBD1 covers 8 bases. The V and J ends lost 3 bases and 1 base, in that order; junction bases with no gene match: 7. Germline CDR1 MGHDK, CDR2 SYGVNS. The CDR3 spans 16 residues. The CDR3 nucleotides read TGTGCCAGCAGTGATCCCCGGACAGGGTCCCAAGAGACCCAGTACTTC. Translation: CASSDPRTGSQETQYF.

The V gene is TRBV28, the J gene TRBJ1-3; D remains unclear. Germline assignment: CDR1 MDHEN and CDR2 SYDVKM. CDR3 length equals 16 residues. V was trimmed by 3 bases and J by 0 bases, leaving 12 bases between them. CDR3 coding DNA: TGTGCCAGCAGTTTCCACACCGGGGTCTCTGGAAACACCATATATTTT. Translated: CASSFHTGVSGNTIYF.

The V gene is TRBV5-1, the J gene TRBJ2-5, with D maybe TRBD2 (6 bases). The germline CDR1 and CDR2 sequences are SGHRS and YFSETQ. V was pared by 4 bases and J by 5 bases, with 9 bases between. This CDR3 is built from 12 residues. The CDR3 coding sequence is TGCGCCAGCAGCAGCGGGTTGGAGACCCAGTACTTC. Its protein is CASSSGLETQYF.

V is TRBV7-2 and J is TRBJ2-7; 7 bases are a match to TRBD1. Looked up from germline, CDR1 is SGHTA and CDR2 is FQGNSA. The CDR3 covers 17 residues. J gave up 0 bases and V 5 bases, and 13 bases lay outside the gene matches. CDR3 in amino acids: CASSRTRDSLSSYEQYF. The CDR3 nucleotides read TGTGCCAGCAGCAGAACTAGGGACAGCCTTAGCTCCTACGAGCAGTACTTC.

V is TRBV11-2 and J is TRBJ1-3, with 10 bases identical to TRBD1. The CDR3 is 20 amino acids. Germline assignment: CDR1 SGHAT and CDR2 FQNNGV. The junction had 14 bases not matched to a gene; V was cut back by 0 bases and J by 3 bases. In nucleotides, the CDR3 is TGTGCCAGCAGCTTAGAATTCGTAAGACAGGGGGCGCTTCTTGGAAACACCATATATTTT. Protein product: CASSLEFVRQGALLGNTIYF. The whole variable domain, remainder taken from reference TRBV11-2 and TRBJ1-3, is EAGVAQSPRYKIIEKRQSVAFWCNPISGHATLYWYQQILGQGPKLLIQFQNNGVVDDSQLPKDRFSAERLKGVDSTLKIQPAKLEDSAVYLCASSLEFVRQGALLGNTIYFGEGSWLTVV.

J is TRBJ2-7 and V is TRBV7-3, with 13 bases fitting TRBD2. J was trimmed by 2 bases and V by 4 bases; bases with no gene match: 11. CDR1 is SGHTA and CDR2 is FQGTGA in the germline V gene. The CDR3 is 18 amino acids. Here the CDR3 reads CASSSDGLAGVPPYEQYF. For the CDR3, the DNA is TGTGCCAGCAGCTCCGACGGACTAGCGGGAGTTCCTCCCTACGAGCAGTACTTC. Combining the CDR3 with reference TRBV7-3 and TRBJ2-7 gives the whole variable domain GAGVSQTPSNKVTEKGKYVELRCDPISGHTALYWYRQSLGQGPEFLIYFQGTGAADDSGLPNDRFFAVRPEGSVSTLKIQRTERGDSAVYLCASSSDGLAGVPPYEQYFGPGTRLTVT.

The chain carries TRBV7-6 and TRBJ2-1; 13 bases align to TRBD2. Germline trimming cut 5 bases from V and 7 bases from J; bases unmatched to any gene: 5. Germline V gene data show CDR1 as SGHVS and CDR2 as FNYEAQ. The CDR3 consists of 15 residues. The DNA of the CDR3 is TGTGCCAGCAGCCCGGGACTAGCGGGGTTTAATGAGCAGTTCTTC. This gives the protein CASSPGLAGFNEQFF.

V usage is TRBV9 and J usage is TRBJ2-3; perhaps TRBD2 as D (5 bases). This CDR3 is built from 13 residues. Germline V gene sequence: CDR1 SGDLS, CDR2 YYNGEE. V was trimmed by 0 bases and J by 9 bases, leaving 11 bases between them. Here the CDR3 reads CASSVGVEDTQYF. In DNA, the CDR3 is TGTGCCAGCAGCGTAGGGGTGGAGGACACGCAGTATTTT.

The gene calls are TRBV11-3 and TRBJ2-1; no reliable D call. The V and J ends lost 3 bases and 4 bases respectively, with 7 bases between them. CDR1 and CDR2 from the germline V gene are SGHNT and YENEEA. The CDR3 runs to 13 residues. CDR3 nucleotide sequence: TGTGCCAGCAGCTTTGGCAGGTACAATGAGCAGTTCTTC. Its protein product is CASSFGRYNEQFF.

This clone was recorded once. V usage is TRBV4-3 and J usage is TRBJ1-1; TRBD1 might be the D (5 bases). Trimming removed 4 bases at V and 5 bases at J, with 11 bases between. The CDR3 contains 13 residues. Per the germline V gene, CDR1 is LGHNA and CDR2 is YSLEER. The CDR3 DNA reads as TGCGCCAGCAGCCCGGGGGGTAGTACTGAAGCTTTCTTT. This encodes CASSPGGSTEAFF.

The V call is TRBV6-1, the J call TRBJ2-5; a weak D match, TRBD1 (5 bases). This CDR3 comprises 15 residues. Per germline, CDR1 MNHNS and CDR2 SASEGT. Deletions cut 4 bases from V and 1 base from J, with 13 bases between. The CDR3 DNA reads as TGTGCCAGCAGTGCCCCGACAGTGGTCCAAGAGACCCAGTACTTC. Its protein is CASSAPTVVQETQYF.

V is TRBV5-4 and J is TRBJ2-4; D unresolved. CDR1 is SGHNT, CDR2 YYREEE, per germline (reference sequence). The CDR3 totals 14 residues. Trimming stripped 0 bases from V and 1 base from J, with 5 bases between. CDR3 coding DNA: TGTGCCAGCAGCTTGGGTCTCGCCAAAAACATTCAGTACTTC. It specifies CASSLGLAKNIQYF.

The V call is TRBV2, the J call TRBJ2-2; TRBD2 aligns across 7 bases. Germline V lookup: CDR1 SNHLY, CDR2 FYNNEI. The CDR3 contains 13 residues. J was trimmed by 4 bases and V by 8 bases; bases with no gene match: 4. DNA of the CDR3: TGTGCCAGCTCGGGGGGACCCACCGGGGAGCTGTTTTTT. This translates into CASSGGPTGELFF.